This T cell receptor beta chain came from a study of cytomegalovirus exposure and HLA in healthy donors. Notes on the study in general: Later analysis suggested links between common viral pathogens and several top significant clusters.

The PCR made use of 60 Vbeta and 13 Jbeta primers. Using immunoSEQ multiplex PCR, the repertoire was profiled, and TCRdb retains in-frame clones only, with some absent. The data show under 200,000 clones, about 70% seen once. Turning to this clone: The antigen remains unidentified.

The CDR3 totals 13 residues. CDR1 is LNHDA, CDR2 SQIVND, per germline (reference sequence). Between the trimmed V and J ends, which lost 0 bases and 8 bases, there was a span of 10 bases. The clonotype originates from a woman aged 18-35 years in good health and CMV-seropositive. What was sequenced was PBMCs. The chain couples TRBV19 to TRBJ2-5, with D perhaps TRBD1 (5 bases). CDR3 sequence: CASSIDPQGTQYF. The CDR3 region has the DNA TGTGCCAGTAGTATAGATCCTCAGGGTACCCAGTACTTC.